The 32 T cell receptor beta chains listed next were all sequenced from one sample in a study of T cells in lung cancer brain metastases. The data were produced by immunoSEQ multiplex PCR, yet TCRdb's version contains in-frame clones alone and is incomplete. The sample holds some 1,000 clones, around four fifths seen once. Sequenced material: tumor tissue from a brain metastasis. These receptors all come from a woman aged 65 to 85 with non-small cell lung cancer that had spread to the brain.

This chain links TRBV25-1 with TRBJ2-7; D gene unclear. V lost 1 base and J lost 3, with 7 bases in between. The CDR3 contains 13 residues. Germline V gene sequence: CDR1 MGHDK, CDR2 SYGVNS. The DNA for the CDR3 is TGTGCCAGCAGTGAATCGGCAGTCTACGAGCAGTACTTC. Translating gives CASSESAVYEQYF.

V gene TRBV20-1 combines with J gene TRBJ2-3, with D uncertain. The CDR3 is made up of 11 amino acids. From germline, CDR1 is DFQATT and CDR2 SNEGSKA (reference sequence). The V end lost 6 bases, the J end lost 4 bases, and 8 bases lay between the germline ends. The DNA of the CDR3 is TGCAGTGCCGCCCGTCCAGATACGCAGTATTTT. Encoded protein: CSAARPDTQYF.

This clone was recorded only once. This sequence joins TRBV6-5 and TRBJ1-4; TRBD1 agrees at 12 bases. The trim removed 6 bases at V and 6 bases at J, leaving 2 bases unmatched. The CDR3 is 14 amino acids. The germline V gene has CDR1 MNHEY and CDR2 SVGAGI. CDR3 sequence reads: CASRGTGGYEKLFF. The CDR3 region has the DNA TGTGCCAGCAGGGGGACAGGGGGCTATGAAAAACTGTTTTTT.

This clone occurred once. Germline is not matched at one junction end, which may reflect a read error. V usage is TRBV5-1 and J usage is TRBJ1-2; D gene ambiguous. This CDR3 is 11 amino acids long. Germline lookup yields CDR1 SGHRS and CDR2 YFSETQ. The CDR3 spells CAVRGNNGYTF. CDR3 sequence (DNA): TGCGCCGTCCGGGGTAACAATGGCTACACCTTC.

The chain combines TRBV29-1 with TRBJ1-5, with D possibly being TRBD1 (6 bases). CDR1 and CDR2 from the germline V gene are SQVTM and ANQGSEA. The CDR3 spans 15 residues. V lost 4 bases to trimming and J lost 3 bases, with 16 bases between them. The CDR3 DNA sequence: TGCAGCGTTGGCTGGGGGCAGGGGATCAATCAGCCCCAGCATTTT. It encodes CSVGWGQGINQPQHF.

The chain recombines TRBV5-1 with TRBJ2-6, with 10 bases matching TRBD1. Germline V gene lookup returns CDR1 SGHRS and CDR2 YFSETQ. CDR3 length: 19 residues. The junction had 9 bases not matched to a gene; V was cut back by 3 bases and J by 0 bases. For the CDR3, the DNA is TGCGCCAGCAGCTATCCGGGACAGGGGCTCGACTCTGGGGCCAACGTCCTGACTTTC. As protein: CASSYPGQGLDSGANVLTF.

The chain carries TRBV5-6 and TRBJ2-7; D is perhaps TRBD1 (5 bases). With 2 bases removed from V and 3 bases from J, the gap between germline ends came to 6 bases. The germline gives CDR1 SGHDT, CDR2 YYEEEE. The CDR3 is 12 amino acids. DNA for the CDR3: TGTGCCAGCAGCTTTCAGGGCTACGAGCAGTACTTC. Residues: CASSFQGYEQYF. The complete variable domain, with remaining parts taken from reference TRBV5-6 and TRBJ2-7, reads DAGVTQSPTHLIKTRGQQVTLRCSPKSGHDTVSWYQQALGQGPQFIFQYYEEEERQRGNFPDRFSGHQFPNYSSELNVNALLLGDSALYLCASSFQGYEQYFGPGTRLTVT.

The chain uses TRBV5-1 and TRBJ1-4, with a possible D match to TRBD1 (6 bases). The CDR3 is 15 amino acids. Germline lookup yields CDR1 SGHRS and CDR2 YFSETQ. The V and J ends lost 5 bases and 1 base respectively, with 12 bases between them. DNA of the CDR3: TGCGCCAGCAGTCAGGGGAGGGGAACTAATGAAAAACTGTTTTTT. Protein: CASSQGRGTNEKLFF.

The chain joins TRBV5-1 to TRBJ2-3; D is possibly TRBD1 (5 bases). Trimming removed 4 bases from V and 0 bases from J, with 12 bases in between. Looked up from germline, CDR1 is SGHRS and CDR2 is YFSETQ. The CDR3 covers 15 residues. CDR3 in amino acids: CASSPQTDSTDTQYF. The CDR3 DNA follows: TGCGCCAGCAGCCCTCAGACAGATAGCACAGATACGCAGTATTTT. The full variable domain, rest sourced from reference TRBV5-1 and TRBJ2-3, is KAGVTQTPRYLIKTRGQQVTLSCSPISGHRSVSWYQQTPGQGLQFLFEYFSETQRNKGNFPGRFSGRQFSNSRSEMNVSTLELGDSALYLCASSPQTDSTDTQYFGPGTRLTVL.

The gene calls are TRBV18 and TRBJ1-4; D is unresolved. The germline gives CDR1 KGHSH, CDR2 LQKENI. The CDR3 extends over 16 amino acids. V was cut by 1 base and J by 2 bases, with 11 bases left in between. CDR3 sequence (DNA): TGTGCCAGCTCACCACTAAAGGGAGGGACTAATGAAAAACTGTTTTTT. Its protein product is CASSPLKGGTNEKLFF.

The chain uses TRBV27 and TRBJ1-3; a possible D gene is TRBD1 (6 bases). V gave up 6 bases and J gave up 0 bases, with 15 bases separating them. CDR3 length equals 16 residues. Germline lookup yields CDR1 MNHEY and CDR2 SMNVEV (reference sequence). The CDR3 sequence: CASRQGPMSSGNTIYF. CDR3 nucleotide sequence: TGTGCCAGCAGACAGGGACCGATGAGCTCTGGAAACACCATATATTTT.

The genes are TRBV18 and TRBJ2-5; D unresolved. The germline V gene has CDR1 KGHSH and CDR2 LQKENI. The ends were cut back, 2 bases at V and 4 bases at J, with 11 bases in the middle. This CDR3 is 14 amino acids long. The CDR3: CASSPRTFAETQYF. The CDR3, as DNA: TGTGCCAGCTCACCAAGGACGTTTGCAGAGACCCAGTACTTC.

The J gene is TRBJ2-2, the V gene TRBV6-4; 7 bases fit TRBD2. J was trimmed by 2 bases and V by 5 bases; bases with no gene match: 11. CDR3 size: 17 residues. CDR1 and CDR2 (germline): MRHNA, SNTAGT. The CDR3 DNA reads TGTGCCAGCAGTAGGTTTGGAAGCGGGGCTAACACCGGGGAGCTGTTTTTT. Translated: CASSRFGSGANTGELFF.

This clone has just one count. The gene calls are TRBV7-6 and TRBJ2-7, with unresolved D. CDR1 and CDR2 (germline): SGHVS, FNYEAQ. The germline V and J ends were trimmed by 5 bases and 3 bases, with 8 bases remaining between them. The CDR3 has 12 amino acids. DNA of the CDR3: TGTGCCAGCAGCGACGACATCTACGAGCAGTACTTC. It is translated as CASSDDIYEQYF.

The CDR3 reads CASSHERGEGYTF. CDR3 bases: TGCGCCAGCAGCCACGAAAGGGGGGAAGGCTACACCTTC. V is TRBV4-3 and J is TRBJ1-2; D is perhaps TRBD1 (6 bases). This CDR3 is 13 amino acids long. Germline V gene sequence: CDR1 LGHNA, CDR2 YSLEER. Trimming cost V 3 bases and J 8 bases, with 13 bases left between them.

The rearrangement links TRBV10-2 to TRBJ1-1; a possible D gene is TRBD1 (5 bases). The V gene lost 4 bases and the J gene lost 3 bases, with 9 bases spanning the gap. The germline V gene has CDR1 WSHSY and CDR2 SAAADI. The CDR3 spans 13 residues. Here the CDR3 DNA reads TGCGCCAGCAGTGTTCTGGGGGACACTGAAGCTTTCTTT. Its translation is CASSVLGDTEAFF.

This sequence joins TRBV7-2 and TRBJ2-7; 9 bases align to TRBD2. This CDR3 region has 14 residues. The V gene's germline CDR1 is SGHTA and CDR2 FQGNSA. V shed 5 bases, J shed 4 bases, and the junction held 6 bases outside the gene matches. The CDR3 protein is CASSRRLADYEQYF. CDR3 bases: TGTGCCAGCAGCAGACGACTAGCGGATTACGAGCAGTACTTC.

The chain employs TRBV7-9 and TRBJ2-2; the D is unclear. V was shortened by 5 bases and J by 2 bases, with 15 bases between the two germline ends. The CDR3 totals 16 residues. Germline CDR1 SEHNR, CDR2 FQNEAQ (reference sequence). DNA of the CDR3: TGTGCCAGCAGCCCCGAGTCGAAAAGAAACACCGGGGAGCTGTTTTTT. It codes for CASSPESKRNTGELFF.

This clone was observed a few times. The J gene is TRBJ1-6, the V gene TRBV2, with TRBD1 identical over 7 bases. Germline values: CDR1 SNHLY, CDR2 FYNNEI. J lost 7 bases, V lost 6 bases, and 3 bases had no gene match. The CDR3 totals 13 residues. The CDR3 reads CASRGQSNSPLHF. As DNA, the CDR3 is TGTGCCAGCAGGGGACAGTCCAATTCACCCCTCCACTTT. The full variable domain, its missing parts supplied by reference TRBV2 and TRBJ1-6, is EPEVTQTPSHQVTQMGQEVILRCVPISNHLYFYWYRQILGQKVEFLVSFYNNEISEKSEIFDDQFSVERPDGSNFTLKIRSTKLEDSAMYFCASRGQSNSPLHFGNGTRLTVT.

This sequence joins TRBV27 and TRBJ2-3, with 9 bases that match TRBD2. CDR1 and CDR2 from the germline V gene are MNHEY and SMNVEV (reference sequence). The junction had 9 bases not matched to a gene; V was cut back by 2 bases and J by 6 bases. This CDR3 is 16 amino acids long. The CDR3 is CASSLTLAGPGDTQYF. The DNA of the CDR3 is TGTGCCAGCAGTTTAACTCTAGCGGGGCCCGGGGATACGCAGTATTTT.

This clone turned up a few times. The CDR3 sequence: CASSSRTANRISSYEQYF. In DNA form, the CDR3 reads TGTGCCAGCAGCTCTAGGACAGCTAACCGTATTAGCTCCTACGAGCAGTACTTC. This chain links TRBV13 with TRBJ2-7, with a tentative D call TRBD1 (6 bases). CDR3 length: 18 residues. V was trimmed by 4 bases and J by 0 bases, leaving 22 bases between them. The germline V gene encodes CDR1 PRHDT and CDR2 FYEKMQ (reference sequence).

The V and J genes are TRBV19 and TRBJ1-6; D not resolved. CDR3 size: 14 residues. V was clipped by 7 bases and J by 9 bases, with 16 bases between them. Germline V gene data show CDR1 as LNHDA and CDR2 as SQIVND (reference sequence). The CDR3 sequence is CASTVTLDGSPLHF. The CDR3 nucleotides read TGTGCCAGTACTGTAACCCTGGACGGTTCACCCCTCCACTTT.

This chain joins TRBV28 and TRBJ2-3, with 8 positions matching TRBD2. The CDR3 covers 19 residues. Trimming removed 0 bases from V and 0 bases from J; junction bases left unmatched: 11. The germline V gene encodes CDR1 MDHEN and CDR2 SYDVKM. CDR3 residues: CASSLCRREDCTSTDTQYF. CDR3 in DNA: TGTGCCAGCAGTTTATGTAGGCGGGAGGATTGTACTAGCACAGATACGCAGTATTTT.

Points on this clone: Compared with germline, one end of the junction differs, possibly owing to a read error. The rearrangement joins TRBV11-2 to TRBJ1-3; 8 nucleotides align to TRBD1. The CDR3 runs 14 residues. The germline CDR1 and CDR2 sequences are SGHAT and FQNNGV. The CDR3 is CVSSTTGVKRTIYF. The CDR3 DNA sequence: TGTGTCAGCAGCACGACAGGGGTGAAGAGGACCATATATTTT.

The V call is TRBV11-2, the J call TRBJ1-1; the D gene is possibly TRBD1 (5 bases). CDR3 length: 16 amino acids. Germline loops: CDR1 SGHAT, CDR2 FQNNGV. V was trimmed by 5 bases and J by 7 bases, leaving 23 bases between them. CDR3 region: CASSPPGDLKGYEAFF. The CDR3 coding sequence is TGTGCCAGCAGCCCCCCGGGGGATTTAAAGGGTTATGAAGCTTTCTTT.

J is TRBJ2-7 and V is TRBV13, with D possibly TRBD1 on 5 matching bases. In germline, CDR1 is PRHDT, CDR2 FYEKMQ (reference sequence). The CDR3 is made up of 15 amino acids. Trimming left V 5 bases short and J 2 bases short, with 16 bases between. CDR3 nucleotides: TGTGCCAGCAGCGCCAGACAGAGTACCACCTACGAGCAGTACTTC. It encodes CASSARQSTTYEQYF.

This rearrangement joins TRBV7-9 to TRBJ1-1; tentative D call: TRBD1 (5 bases). Between the trimmed V and J ends, which lost 1 base and 7 bases, there was a span of 13 bases. The CDR3 extends over 14 amino acids. Per the germline V gene, CDR1 is SEHNR and CDR2 is FQNEAQ (reference sequence). The CDR3 nucleotides are TGTGCCAGCAGCTTAGAGAGAGGGCAGGGTGAAGCTTTCTTT. Protein: CASSLERGQGEAFF.

CDR3 in amino acids: CASSYPLNWNEQFF. CDR3 bases: TGTGCCAGCAGTTACCCCTTGAACTGGAATGAGCAGTTCTTC. This rearrangement joins TRBV6-6 to TRBJ2-1; D call uncertain. The CDR3 is made up of 14 amino acids. V lost 2 bases and J lost 7, with 12 bases in between. Per germline, CDR1 MNHNY and CDR2 SVGAGI (reference sequence).

This clone was seen a single time. V usage is TRBV7-9 and J usage is TRBJ1-2, with 7 bases identical to TRBD1. This CDR3 contains 15 residues. Germline trimming cut 1 base from V and 3 bases from J; bases unmatched to any gene: 5. Germline assignment: CDR1 SEHNR and CDR2 FQNEAQ (reference sequence). As DNA, the CDR3 is TGTGCCAGCAGCTTAGACGGACAGGCCGACTATGGCTACACCTTC. Amino acids: CASSLDGQADYGYTF. The entire variable domain, with the rest obtained from reference TRBV7-9 and TRBJ1-2, is as follows: DTGVSQNPRHKITKRGQNVTFRCDPISEHNRLYWYRQTLGQGPEFLTYFQNEAQLEKSRLLSDRFSAERPKGSFSTLEIQRTEQGDSAMYLCASSLDGQADYGYTFGSGTRLTVV.

The V gene is TRBV5-4, the J gene TRBJ2-1; D unclear. Trimming shortened V by 1 base and J by 0 bases, and 11 bases separated the two germline ends. The CDR3 is made up of 16 amino acids. In germline, CDR1 is SGHNT, CDR2 YYREEE (reference sequence). CDR3 DNA sequence: TGTGCCAGCAGCTTGCGACTGATGACCTCCTACAATGAGCAGTTCTTC. Translating gives CASSLRLMTSYNEQFF.

This clone was seen only once. V usage is TRBV7-6 and J usage is TRBJ2-7; 12 bases are shared with TRBD2. CDR3 length: 16 amino acids. V trimming: 5 bases; J trimming: 2 bases; junction bases outside the gene matches: 7. From germline, CDR1 is SGHVS and CDR2 FNYEAQ. In nucleotides, the CDR3 is TGTGCCAGCAGCCCACACCTAGCGGGAGGGACCTACGAGCAGTACTTC. Its protein product is CASSPHLAGGTYEQYF.

The gene calls are TRBV19 and TRBJ1-2, with D perhaps matching TRBD1 (5 bases). CDR3 size: 15 residues. CDR1 and CDR2 from the germline V gene are LNHDA and SQIVND (reference sequence). Between the trimmed V and J ends, which lost 5 bases and 6 bases, there was a span of 19 bases. The chain's CDR3 is CASSPAGDFLDGYTF. In DNA form, the CDR3 reads TGTGCCAGTAGTCCAGCGGGGGACTTCCTGGATGGCTACACCTTC.